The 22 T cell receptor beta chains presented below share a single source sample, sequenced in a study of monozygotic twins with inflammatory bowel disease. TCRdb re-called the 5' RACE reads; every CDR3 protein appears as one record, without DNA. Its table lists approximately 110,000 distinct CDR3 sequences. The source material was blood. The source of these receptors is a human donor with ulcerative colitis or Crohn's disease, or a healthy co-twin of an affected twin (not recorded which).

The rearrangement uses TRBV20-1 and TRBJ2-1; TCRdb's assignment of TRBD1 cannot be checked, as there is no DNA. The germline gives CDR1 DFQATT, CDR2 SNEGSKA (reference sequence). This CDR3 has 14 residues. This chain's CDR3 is CSEPGPGGYNEQFF.

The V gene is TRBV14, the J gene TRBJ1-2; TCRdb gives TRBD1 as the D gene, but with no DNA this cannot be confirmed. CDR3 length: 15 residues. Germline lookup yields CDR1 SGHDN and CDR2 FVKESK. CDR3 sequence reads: CASSRTALLLDGYTF.

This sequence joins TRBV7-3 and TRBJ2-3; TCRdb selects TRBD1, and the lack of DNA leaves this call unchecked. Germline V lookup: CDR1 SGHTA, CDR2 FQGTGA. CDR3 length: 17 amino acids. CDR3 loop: CASSLGGTSYSTDTQYF.

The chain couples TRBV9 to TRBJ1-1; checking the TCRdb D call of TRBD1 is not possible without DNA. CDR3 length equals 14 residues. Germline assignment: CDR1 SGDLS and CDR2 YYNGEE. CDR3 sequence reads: CASSYQGANTEAFF.

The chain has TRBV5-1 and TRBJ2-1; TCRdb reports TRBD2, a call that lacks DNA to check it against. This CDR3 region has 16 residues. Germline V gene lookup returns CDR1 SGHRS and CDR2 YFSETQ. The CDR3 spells CASSSILAEIYNEQFF.

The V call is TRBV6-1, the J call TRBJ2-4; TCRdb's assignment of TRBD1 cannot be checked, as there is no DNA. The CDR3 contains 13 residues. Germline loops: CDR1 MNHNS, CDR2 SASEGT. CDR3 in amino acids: CASRRDREDIQYF.

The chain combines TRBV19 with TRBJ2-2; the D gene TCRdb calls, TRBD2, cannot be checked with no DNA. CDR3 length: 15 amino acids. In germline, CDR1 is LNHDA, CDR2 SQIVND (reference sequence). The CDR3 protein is CASSIVEGGLGELLF.

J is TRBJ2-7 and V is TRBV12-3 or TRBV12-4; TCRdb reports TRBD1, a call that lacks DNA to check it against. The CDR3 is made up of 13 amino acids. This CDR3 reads CASGLTVTYEQYF.

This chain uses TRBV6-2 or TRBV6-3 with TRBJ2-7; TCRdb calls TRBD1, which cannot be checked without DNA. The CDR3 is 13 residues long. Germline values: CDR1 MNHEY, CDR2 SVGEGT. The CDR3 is CASTDGGYLEQHF.

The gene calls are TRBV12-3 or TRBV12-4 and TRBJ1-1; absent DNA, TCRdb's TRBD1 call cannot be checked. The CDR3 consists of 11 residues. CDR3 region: CASSGTPEAFF.

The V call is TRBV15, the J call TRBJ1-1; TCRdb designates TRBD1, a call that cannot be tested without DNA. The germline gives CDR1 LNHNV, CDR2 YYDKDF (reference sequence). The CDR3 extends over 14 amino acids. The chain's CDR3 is CATSITGGDTEAFF.

CDR3 amino acids: CASSSQRVDGEQFF. The gene calls are TRBV12-3 or TRBV12-4 and TRBJ2-1; the TRBD2 assignment by TCRdb is unverifiable without DNA. This CDR3 has 14 amino acids.

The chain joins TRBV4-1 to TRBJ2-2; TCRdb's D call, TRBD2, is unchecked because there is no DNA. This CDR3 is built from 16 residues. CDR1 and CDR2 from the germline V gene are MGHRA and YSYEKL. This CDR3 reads CASSQVWDSDTGELFF.

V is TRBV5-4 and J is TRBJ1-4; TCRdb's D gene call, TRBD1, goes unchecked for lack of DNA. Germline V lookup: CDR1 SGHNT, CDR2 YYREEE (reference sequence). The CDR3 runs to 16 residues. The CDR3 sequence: CASSAGQGRVVEKLFF.

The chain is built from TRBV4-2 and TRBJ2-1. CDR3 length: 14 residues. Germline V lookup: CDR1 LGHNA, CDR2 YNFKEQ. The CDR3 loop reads CASSQDAGVNEQFF.

This chain's CDR3 is CASTGGANYNEQFF. V gene TRBV9 combines with J gene TRBJ2-1; TCRdb reports TRBD1, a call that lacks DNA to check it against. The CDR3 has 14 amino acids. Looked up from germline, CDR1 is SGDLS and CDR2 is YYNGEE.

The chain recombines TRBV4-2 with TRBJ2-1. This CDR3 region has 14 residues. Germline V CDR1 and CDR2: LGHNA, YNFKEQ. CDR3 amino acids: CASSQSQGYDEQFF.

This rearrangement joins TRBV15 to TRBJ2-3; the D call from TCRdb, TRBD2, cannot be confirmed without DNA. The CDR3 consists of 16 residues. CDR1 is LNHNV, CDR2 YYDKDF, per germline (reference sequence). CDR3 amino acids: CATSTGLAAFTDTQYF.

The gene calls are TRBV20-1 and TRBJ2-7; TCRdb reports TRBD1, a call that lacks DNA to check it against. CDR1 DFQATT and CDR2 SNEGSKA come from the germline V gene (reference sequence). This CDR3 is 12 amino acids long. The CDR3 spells CRAGTDAYEQYF.

CDR3 protein: CASNGLRGENTEAFF. The chain couples TRBV28 to TRBJ1-1; TCRdb designates TRBD1, a call that cannot be tested without DNA. The CDR3 sequence is 15 residues long. The germline gives CDR1 MDHEN, CDR2 SYDVKM.

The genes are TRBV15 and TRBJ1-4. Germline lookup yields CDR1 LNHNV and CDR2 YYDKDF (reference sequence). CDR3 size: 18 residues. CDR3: CATSRAPPGGTTNEKLFF.

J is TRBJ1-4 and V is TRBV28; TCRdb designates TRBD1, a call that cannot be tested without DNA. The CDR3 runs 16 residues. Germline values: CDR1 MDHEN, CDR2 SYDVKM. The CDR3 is CASSFSVNRIYEKLFF.